The sequence of this T cell receptor beta chain was determined in a study of shared T cell receptors in the human thymus. The length of the CDR3 is 14 residues. The germline CDR1 and CDR2 sequences are LGHNA and YSLEER. Trimming took 4 bases from V and 8 from J, leaving 15 bases between them. Assay used: immunoSEQ multiplex PCR; TCRdb lists only in-frame clones, some missing. Of hundreds of thousands of clones in the sample, around 78% are singletons; the top ten hold more than 0.01%. The sample also formed part of further work on human thymus T cells. That study adds: Use of V and J genes seemed skewed within the thymic and blood repertoires.

The sequence was obtained from a boy under two years old with a congenital heart defect. Sequencing input: thymocytes. This chain links TRBV4-3 with TRBJ2-1; possible D gene TRBD2, 6 bases. The CDR3, as DNA: TGCGCCAGCAGCCGGCCGGGAGCAAGGGATGAGCAGTTCTTC. Residues: CASSRPGARDEQFF.